This TCR beta chain was identified in a study of brain T cells in children with intractable seizures (dated by TCRdb to 2020 to 2022). About the full investigation: A NanoString immunology panel was first used to screen resected brain tissue from roughly 52 pediatric epilepsy surgery cases for immune gene transcripts. Among the 12 selected surgery cases, pre-surgery blood was additionally sequenced for eight, leaving four cases with brain tissue only.

On the study overall, not on this receptor specifically: Because sequencing depth differed between pre- and post-surgery blood, the absence of clones from the pre-surgery sample may reflect undersampling. The patients' HCMV serostatus was not known, and viral specificity was inferred solely from CDR3 sequence similarity.

For this clone: No antigen is known for it. The input lacks base qualities; no much larger clone sits a single base away.

The meaning of the sample's time point label: resected brain tissue, or blood drawn just prior to surgery. The surgery cases with the highest brain T cell transcript signatures were chosen for TCR beta chain sequencing of brain tissue, and also of blood when blood was available. Before surgery, patients had received at least one anti-epileptic drug. The TCR-sequenced patients were children whose drug-resistant epilepsy was caused by tuberous sclerosis complex, focal cortical dysplasia, Rasmussen encephalitis or hemimegalencephaly. The blood samples were collected right before the epilepsy surgery. The Monarch genomic DNA purification kit was used to extract bulk genomic DNA from unsorted brain tissue and whole blood. The immunoSEQ assay was used to generate TCR beta chain sequences from genomic DNA. Processing in the source paper ran as follows. CDR3 sequences not starting with the conserved framework cysteine at position 104 were manually removed. To get clonality, the normalized Shannon's Diversity Index was subtracted from one, giving values from 0 (maximal diversity) to 1 (oligoclonal). Chi-squared comparison-of-proportions tests assessed whether the same CDR3 differed in frequency between samples, such as brain versus blood. Public clonotypes were identified through searches of immuneACCESS, and similarity to known antiviral clonotypes was evaluated with the VDJdb browser. Entries here come from immuneACCESS through TCRdb and include only in-frame sequences with V and J called. Some clones fail to appear in such tables; in the studies checked, an unresolved V gene covers under half of the shortfall, and the cause of the remainder is unknown. V, J and clone size are taken as reported in that table, and D and trimming were inferred from the DNA itself. A total of 80,000 or so clones appear in this sample, around 90% of them only once. Of the sample, around 22% is held by the ten largest clones.

CDR1 is given as SNHLY and CDR2 as FYNNEI, both from the germline V gene. V loses 3 bases, J loses 2 bases, and the germline ends lie 11 bases apart. The cysteine opens and the phenylalanine closes a CDR3 of 14 amino acids. Solely the CDR3 DNA is kept, with 42 bases framed from the first base. The sequenced sample was peripheral blood, obtained at surgery. The clonotype originates from a girl aged 2-10 years with Rasmussen encephalitis and intractable seizures. The chain is assembled from TRBV2 and TRBJ2-7; TRBD1 is a possible D gene, resting on 7 matching bases. CDR3 region: CASSDPGGTYEQYF. The DNA is TGTGCCAGCAGTGATCCAGGGGGGACCTACGAGCAGTACTTC.